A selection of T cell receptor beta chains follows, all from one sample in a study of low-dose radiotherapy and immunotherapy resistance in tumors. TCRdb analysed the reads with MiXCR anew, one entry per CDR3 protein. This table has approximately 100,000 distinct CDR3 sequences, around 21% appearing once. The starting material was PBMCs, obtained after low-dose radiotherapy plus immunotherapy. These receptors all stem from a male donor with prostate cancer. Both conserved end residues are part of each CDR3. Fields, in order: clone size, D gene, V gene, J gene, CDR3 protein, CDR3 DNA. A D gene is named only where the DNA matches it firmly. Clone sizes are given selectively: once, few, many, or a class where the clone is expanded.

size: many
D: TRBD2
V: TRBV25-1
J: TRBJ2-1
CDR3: CASRASGGNEQFF
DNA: TGTGCCAGCAGAGCTAGCGGGGGCAATGAGCAGTTCTTC

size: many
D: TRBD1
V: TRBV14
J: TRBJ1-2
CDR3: CASSRSQGADGYTF
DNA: TGTGCCAGCAGCCGGTCACAGGGGGCAGACGGCTACACCTTC

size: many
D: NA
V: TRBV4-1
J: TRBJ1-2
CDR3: CASSPVGQGGKANYGYTF
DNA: TGCGCCAGCAGCCCGGTGGGGCAAGGTGGGAAAGCTAACTATGGCTACACCTTC

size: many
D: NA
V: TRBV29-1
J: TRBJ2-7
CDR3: CSVEVGAEQYF
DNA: TGCAGCGTTGAAGTGGGGGCAGAGCAGTACTTC

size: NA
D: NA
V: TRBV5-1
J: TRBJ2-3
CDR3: CASSFHADTDTQYF
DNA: TGCGCCAGCAGCTTTCACGCGGACACAGATACGCAGTATTTT

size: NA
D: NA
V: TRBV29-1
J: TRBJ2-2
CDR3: CSVVVGGGELFF
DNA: TGCAGCGTTGTTGTTGGGGGGGGGGAGCTGTTTTTT

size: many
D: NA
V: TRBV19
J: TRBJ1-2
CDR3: CASRRGNGYTF
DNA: TGTGCCAGTAGGAGGGGGAATGGCTACACCTTC

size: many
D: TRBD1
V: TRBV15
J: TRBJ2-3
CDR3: CATSGTGGSTDTQYF
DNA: TGTGCCACCAGCGGTACAGGGGGTAGCACAGATACGCAGTATTTT

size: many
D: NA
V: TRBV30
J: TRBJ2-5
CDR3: CAGLDEEGQTQYF
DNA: TGTGCCGGCCTCGATGAGGAGGGTCAGACCCAGTACTTC

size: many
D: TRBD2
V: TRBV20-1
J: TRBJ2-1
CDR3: CSASERRGGYNEQFF
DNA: TGCAGTGCTAGCGAGCGTCGGGGGGGGTACAATGAGCAGTTCTTC

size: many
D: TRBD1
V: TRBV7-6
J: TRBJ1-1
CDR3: CASSLPGRGSGGNTEAFF
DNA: TGTGCCAGCAGCTTACCTGGGCGGGGGTCAGGGGGGAACACTGAAGCTTTCTTT

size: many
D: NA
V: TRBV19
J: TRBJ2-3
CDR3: CASRDRGRGTDTQYF
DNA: TGTGCCAGTAGGGACCGGGGACGGGGGACAGATACGCAGTATTTT

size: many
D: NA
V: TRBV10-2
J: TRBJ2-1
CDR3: CASSVYNEQFF
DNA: TGCGCCAGCAGTGTTTACAATGAGCAGTTCTTC

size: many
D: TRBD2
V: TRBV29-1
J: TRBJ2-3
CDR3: CSVLLAGASTDTQYF
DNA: TGCAGCGTTCTTCTAGCGGGGGCGAGCACAGATACGCAGTATTTT

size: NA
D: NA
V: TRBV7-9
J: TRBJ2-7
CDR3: CASSPLTDPYEQYF
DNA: TGTGCCAGCAGCCCCCTGACAGATCCCTACGAGCAGTACTTC

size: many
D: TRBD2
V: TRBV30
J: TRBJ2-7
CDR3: CAWSVRLAGSSYEQYF
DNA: TGTGCCTGGAGTGTACGACTAGCGGGAAGCTCCTACGAGCAGTACTTC

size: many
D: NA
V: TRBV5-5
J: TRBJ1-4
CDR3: CASSASMGGEKLFF
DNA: TGTGCCAGCAGCGCGTCCATGGGGGGAGAAAAACTGTTTTTT

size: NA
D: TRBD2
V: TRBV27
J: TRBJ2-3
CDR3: CASSLKPGGGKTDTQYF
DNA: TGTGCCAGCAGTTTAAAGCCTGGCGGGGGTAAGACAGATACGCAGTATTTT

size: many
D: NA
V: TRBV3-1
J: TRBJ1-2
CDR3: CASSQGRSGYTF
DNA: TGTGCCAGCAGCCAAGGTCGCTCGGGATACACCTTC

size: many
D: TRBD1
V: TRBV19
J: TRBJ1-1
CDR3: CASSPLRDRSRNTEAFF
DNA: TGTGCCAGTAGTCCCCTCCGGGACAGGAGTAGGAACACTGAAGCTTTCTTT

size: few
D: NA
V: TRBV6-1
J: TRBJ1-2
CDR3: CASSDVQGSGYTF
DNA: TGTGCCAGCAGTGATGTCCAGGGAAGTGGCTACACCTTC

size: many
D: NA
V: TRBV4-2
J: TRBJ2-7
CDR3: CASRADPQTPYEQYF
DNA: TGTGCCAGCAGGGCCGACCCCCAGACACCATACGAGCAGTACTTC

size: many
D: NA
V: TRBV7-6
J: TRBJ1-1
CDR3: CASSLEDVITEAFF
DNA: TGTGCCAGCAGCTTGGAGGACGTTATCACTGAAGCTTTCTTT

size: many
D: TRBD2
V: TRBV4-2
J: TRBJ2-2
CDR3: CASSPFVSGGGTGELFF
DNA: TGTGCCAGCAGCCCCTTTGTCTCCGGGGGGGGCACCGGGGAGCTGTTTTTT

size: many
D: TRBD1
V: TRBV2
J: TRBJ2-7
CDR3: CASTGTGVSYEQYF
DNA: TGTGCCAGCACAGGGACAGGGGTTTCCTACGAGCAGTACTTC

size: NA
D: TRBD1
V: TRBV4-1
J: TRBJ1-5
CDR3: CASSQTGTATYLQHF
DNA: TGCGCCAGCAGCCAGACGGGGACAGCAACTTATCTCCAGCATTTT

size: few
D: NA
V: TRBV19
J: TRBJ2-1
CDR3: CASGITSYNEQFF
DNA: TGTGCCAGCGGGATTACCTCCTACAATGAGCAGTTCTTC

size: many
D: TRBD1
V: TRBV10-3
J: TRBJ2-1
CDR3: CAISEQTGQEQFF
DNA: TGTGCCATCAGTGAGCAGACAGGGCAGGAGCAGTTCTTC

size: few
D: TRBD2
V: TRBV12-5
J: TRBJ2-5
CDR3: CASATRGGNQETQYF
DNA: TGTGCTAGTGCAACCCGGGGGGGTAACCAAGAGACCCAGTACTTC

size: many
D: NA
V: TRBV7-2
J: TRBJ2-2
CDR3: CASSLKAGVEAGELFF
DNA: TGTGCCAGCAGCTTAAAAGCGGGTGTCGAGGCCGGGGAGCTGTTTTTT

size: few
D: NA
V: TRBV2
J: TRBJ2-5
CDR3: CASSARLGEETQYF
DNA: TGTGCCAGCAGTGCTCGGCTAGGGGAAGAGACCCAGTACTTC

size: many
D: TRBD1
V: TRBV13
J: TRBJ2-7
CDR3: CASSSDRGTGEQYF
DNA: TGTGCCAGCAGCTCTGACAGGGGAACAGGGGAGCAGTACTTC

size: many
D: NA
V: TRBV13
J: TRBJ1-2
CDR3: CASSLSRAGYTF
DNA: TGTGCCAGCAGCTTAAGCAGGGCAGGCTACACCTTC